Given below is one TCR beta chain in context. Trimming stripped 6 bases from V and 12 bases from J, with 12 bases between. The CDR3 is made up of 11 amino acids. Germline loops: CDR1 MDHEN, CDR2 SYDVKM. The sample originates from a study of blood T cell repertoires in COVID-19. Turning to the study itself: Acute-phase and convalescent COVID-19 samples originated in the United States, Italy and Spain. PBMCs, B-cell-depleted T cells, or T cells provided the cDNA or gDNA that made up the material.

Original data processing: Reference gene primer amplification yielded estimated nucleated cell counts. Profiled with immunoSEQ multiplex PCR; TCRdb holds only in-frame clones, not every one. For V, J and clone size, that table is used; D and trimming come from the DNA. The table has some 70,000 clones, roughly 76% seen once. The material sequenced was peripheral blood. V gene TRBV28 combines with J gene TRBJ2-1; D is unclear. The sequence derives from a woman between 70 and 85 years old with acute or convalescent COVID-19. The CDR3 bases are TGTGCCAGCAGACGGAGCGTTGGGCAGTTCTTC. It codes for CASRRSVGQFF.